These T cell receptor beta chains were read from a single sample in a study of T cell responses to AZD1222 COVID-19 vaccine. Assay: immunoSEQ multiplex PCR; the TCRdb copy retains only in-frame clones and omits some. The repertoire includes 150,000 or so clones, approximately 90% of them detected once, and roughly 4.3% sits in the top ten. Source: peripheral blood, taken 28 days after the second dose of the MenACWY control vaccine. The receptors come from an adult who received the MenACWY meningococcal vaccine as a control. The CDR3 runs from the conserved cysteine through the conserved F or W. The order of the fields is V gene, J gene, CDR3 protein.

V: TRBV11-2; J: TRBJ1-2; CDR3: CASSLGVPNYGYTF
V: TRBV30; J: TRBJ2-7; CDR3: CAWSPWTGNSYEQYF
V: TRBV28; J: TRBJ2-7; CDR3: CASCTSYHEQYF
V: TRBV19; J: TRBJ2-3; CDR3: CASSSLTSGSPDTQYF
V: TRBV6-5; J: TRBJ2-7; CDR3: CASSPISGSYEQYF
V: TRBV10-3; J: TRBJ2-7; CDR3: CAISYRDSGVGEQYF
V: TRBV9; J: TRBJ2-7; CDR3: CASSVDQGSSYEQYF
V: TRBV7-2; J: TRBJ2-3; CDR3: CASSQSGLVPPHTQYF
V: TRBV19; J: TRBJ1-5; CDR3: CVPRQPQHF
V: TRBV7-2; J: TRBJ2-7; CDR3: CASTAYTTTGDEQYF
V: TRBV6-5; J: TRBJ1-2; CDR3: CASTGGAGYGYTF
V: TRBV5-1; J: TRBJ2-7; CDR3: CASSLSGWAYEQYF
V: TRBV7-2; J: TRBJ2-3; CDR3: CASSLAPLAGSTDTQYF
V: TRBV2; J: TRBJ2-7; CDR3: CASSEGRRWEQYF
V: TRBV18; J: TRBJ1-2; CDR3: CASSQQGRANYGYTF
V: TRBV24-1; J: TRBJ2-4; CDR3: CATSGGPQNIQYF
V: TRBV19; J: TRBJ1-5; CDR3: CASSFTGAGNQPQHF
V: TRBV4-2; J: TRBJ1-2; CDR3: CASSQDRWQLNYGYTF
V: TRBV7-9; J: TRBJ2-5; CDR3: CASSLAFPGGETQYF
V: TRBV27; J: TRBJ2-1; CDR3: CASSRDYGSYNEQFF
V: TRBV3-1/TRBV3-2; J: TRBJ1-1; CDR3: CASGQGAANTEAFF
V: TRBV19; J: TRBJ1-2; CDR3: CASSISGEYGYTF
V: TRBV14; J: TRBJ1-6; CDR3: CASMRDLNSPLHF
V: TRBV6-5; J: TRBJ1-6; CDR3: CASSRTGLGSPLHF
V: TRBV14; J: TRBJ2-1; CDR3: CASSQLLAGAPYNEQFF
V: TRBV7-9; J: TRBJ2-7; CDR3: CASSLQGLPGQYF
V: TRBV6-5; J: TRBJ1-5; CDR3: CASSLGSRQPQHF
V: TRBV2; J: TRBJ1-4; CDR3: CASSETGGSLNEKLFF
V: TRBV28; J: TRBJ1-2; CDR3: CASSHLTEYGYTF
V: TRBV18; J: TRBJ1-1; CDR3: CASSRVGPPNTEAFF
V: TRBV29-1; J: TRBJ2-7; CDR3: CSVSMTGGRYEQYF
V: TRBV4-3; J: TRBJ2-1; CDR3: CASSQGRLAGNNEQFF
V: TRBV28; J: TRBJ1-2; CDR3: CASSLLGTGESPYGYTF
V: TRBV1; J: TRBJ1-2; CDR3: CTSSPQFSTDYYGYTF
V: TRBV28; J: TRBJ2-3; CDR3: CASRYLGRADTQYF
V: TRBV5-4; J: TRBJ2-4; CDR3: CASSPGGASPSVAKNIQYF